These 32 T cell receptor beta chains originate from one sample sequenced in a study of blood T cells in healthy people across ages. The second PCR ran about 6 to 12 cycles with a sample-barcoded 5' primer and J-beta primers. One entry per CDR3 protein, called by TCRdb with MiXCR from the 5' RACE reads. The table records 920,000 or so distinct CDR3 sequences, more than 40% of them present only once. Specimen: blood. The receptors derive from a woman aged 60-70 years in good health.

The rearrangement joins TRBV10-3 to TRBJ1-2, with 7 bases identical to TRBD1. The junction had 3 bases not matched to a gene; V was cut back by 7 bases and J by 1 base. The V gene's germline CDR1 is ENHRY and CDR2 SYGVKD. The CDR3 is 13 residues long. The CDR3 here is CAINTGDNYGYTF. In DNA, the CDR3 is TGTGCCATCAACACAGGGGATAACTATGGCTACACCTTC.

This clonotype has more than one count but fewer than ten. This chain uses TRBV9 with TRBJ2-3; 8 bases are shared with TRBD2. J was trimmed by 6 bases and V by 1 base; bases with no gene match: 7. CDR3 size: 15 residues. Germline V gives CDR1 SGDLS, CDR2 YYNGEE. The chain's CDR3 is CASSVLSGGDDTQYF. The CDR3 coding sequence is TGTGCCAGCAGCGTATTGAGCGGGGGAGACGATACGCAGTATTTT. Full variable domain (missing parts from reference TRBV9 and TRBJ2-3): DSGVTQTPKHLITATGQRVTLRCSPRSGDLSVYWYQQSLDQGLQFLIQYYNGEERAKGNILERFSAQQFPDLHSELNLSSLELGDSALYFCASSVLSGGDDTQYFGPGTRLTVL.

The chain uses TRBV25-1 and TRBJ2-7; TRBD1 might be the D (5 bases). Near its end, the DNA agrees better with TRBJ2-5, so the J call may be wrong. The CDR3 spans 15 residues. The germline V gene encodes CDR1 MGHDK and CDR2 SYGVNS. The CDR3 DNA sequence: TGTGCCAGCAGTCGCGGACACGCCGATGAAGAGACCCAGTACTTC. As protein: CASSRGHADEETQYF.

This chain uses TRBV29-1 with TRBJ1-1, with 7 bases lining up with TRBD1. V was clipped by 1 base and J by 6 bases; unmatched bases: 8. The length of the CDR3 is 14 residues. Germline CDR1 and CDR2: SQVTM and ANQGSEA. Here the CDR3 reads CSVEARQGLAEAFF. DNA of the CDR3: TGCAGCGTTGAAGCTCGACAGGGTCTCGCTGAAGCTTTCTTT.

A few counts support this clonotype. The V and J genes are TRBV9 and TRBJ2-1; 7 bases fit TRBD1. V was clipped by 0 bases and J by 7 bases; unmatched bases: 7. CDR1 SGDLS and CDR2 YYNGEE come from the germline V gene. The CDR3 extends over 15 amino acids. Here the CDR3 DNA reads TGTGCCAGCAGCGTAGTTGAGACAGGGCTTAATGAGCAGTTCTTC. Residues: CASSVVETGLNEQFF.

The CDR3 region is CASSQIPRWDSSYNEQFF. The CDR3 DNA sequence: TGCGCCAGCAGCCAAATTCCGAGATGGGACAGCTCCTACAATGAGCAGTTCTTC. V and J are TRBV4-1 and TRBJ2-1; 7 bases fit TRBD1. This CDR3 has 18 residues. The V and J ends lost 2 bases and 0 bases, in that order; junction bases with no gene match: 10. Per germline, CDR1 MGHRA and CDR2 YSYEKL.

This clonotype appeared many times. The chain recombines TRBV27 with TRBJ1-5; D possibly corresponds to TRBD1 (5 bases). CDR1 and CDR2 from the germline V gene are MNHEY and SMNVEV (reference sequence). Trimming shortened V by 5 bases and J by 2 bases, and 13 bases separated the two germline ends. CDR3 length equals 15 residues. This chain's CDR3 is CASSARGGGNQPQHF. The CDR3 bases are TGTGCCAGCAGTGCCCGGGGGGGTGGCAATCAGCCCCAGCATTTT.

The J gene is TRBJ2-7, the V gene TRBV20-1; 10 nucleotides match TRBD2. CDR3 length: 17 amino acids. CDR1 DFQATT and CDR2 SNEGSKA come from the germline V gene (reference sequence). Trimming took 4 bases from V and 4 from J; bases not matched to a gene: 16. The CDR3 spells CSAIEGAHSGRIYEQYF. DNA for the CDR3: TGCAGTGCTATAGAGGGGGCCCATAGCGGGAGGATATACGAGCAGTACTTC.

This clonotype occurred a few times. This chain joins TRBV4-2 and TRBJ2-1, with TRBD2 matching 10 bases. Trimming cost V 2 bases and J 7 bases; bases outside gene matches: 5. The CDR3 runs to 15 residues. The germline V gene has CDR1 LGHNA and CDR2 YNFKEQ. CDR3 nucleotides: TGTGCCAGCAGCCAACTAGCGGGAGCTCTTAATGAGCAGTTCTTC. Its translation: CASSQLAGALNEQFF.

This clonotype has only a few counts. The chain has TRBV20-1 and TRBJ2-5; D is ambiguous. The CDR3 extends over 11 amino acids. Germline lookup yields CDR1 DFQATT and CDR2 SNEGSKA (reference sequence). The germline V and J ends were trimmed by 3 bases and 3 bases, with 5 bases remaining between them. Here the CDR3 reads CSASLKETQYF. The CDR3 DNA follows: TGCAGTGCTAGCCTCAAAGAGACCCAGTACTTC.

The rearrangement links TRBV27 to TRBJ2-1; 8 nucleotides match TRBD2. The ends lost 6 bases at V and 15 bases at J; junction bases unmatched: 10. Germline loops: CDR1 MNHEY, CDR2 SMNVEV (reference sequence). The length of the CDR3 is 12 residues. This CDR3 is CASSPPSGSGFF. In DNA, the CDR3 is TGTGCCAGCAGCCCCCCCAGCGGGAGTGGGTTCTTC.

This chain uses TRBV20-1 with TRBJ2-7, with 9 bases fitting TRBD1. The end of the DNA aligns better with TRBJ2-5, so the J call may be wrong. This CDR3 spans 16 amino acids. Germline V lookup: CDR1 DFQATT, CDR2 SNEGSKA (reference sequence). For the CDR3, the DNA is TGCAGTGCTAGTGATTGGGGGGGGACAGGGCCAGAGACCCAGTACTTC. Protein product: CSASDWGGTGPETQYF.

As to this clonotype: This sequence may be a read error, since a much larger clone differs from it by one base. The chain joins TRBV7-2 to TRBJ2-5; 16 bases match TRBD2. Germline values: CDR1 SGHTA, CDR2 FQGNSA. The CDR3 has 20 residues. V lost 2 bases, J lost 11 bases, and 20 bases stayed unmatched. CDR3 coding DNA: TGTGCCAGCAGCTTACCCCCCGGGACTAGCGGGGGGGCCATTAGAAATGAGCAGTACTTC. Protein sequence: CASSLPPGTSGGAIRNEQYF.

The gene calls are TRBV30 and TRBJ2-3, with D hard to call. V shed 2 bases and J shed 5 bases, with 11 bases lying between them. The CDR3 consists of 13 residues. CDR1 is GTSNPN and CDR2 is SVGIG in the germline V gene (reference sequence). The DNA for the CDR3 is TGTGCCTGGAGTCCCGGGTCTGGAGATACGCAGTATTTT. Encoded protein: CAWSPGSGDTQYF.

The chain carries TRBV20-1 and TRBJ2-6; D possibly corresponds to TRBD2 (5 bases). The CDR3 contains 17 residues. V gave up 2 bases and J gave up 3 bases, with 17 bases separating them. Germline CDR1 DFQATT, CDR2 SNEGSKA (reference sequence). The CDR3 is CSARPQDERVGANVLTF. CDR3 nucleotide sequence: TGCAGTGCTAGACCCCAAGATGAGAGGGTTGGGGCCAACGTCCTGACTTTC.

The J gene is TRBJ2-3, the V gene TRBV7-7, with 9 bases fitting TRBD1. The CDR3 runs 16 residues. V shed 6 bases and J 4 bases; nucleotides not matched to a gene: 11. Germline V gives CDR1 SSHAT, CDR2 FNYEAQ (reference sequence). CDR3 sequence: CASSLGTGIGADTQYF. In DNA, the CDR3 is TGTGCCAGCAGTCTCGGGACAGGGATTGGCGCAGATACGCAGTATTTT.

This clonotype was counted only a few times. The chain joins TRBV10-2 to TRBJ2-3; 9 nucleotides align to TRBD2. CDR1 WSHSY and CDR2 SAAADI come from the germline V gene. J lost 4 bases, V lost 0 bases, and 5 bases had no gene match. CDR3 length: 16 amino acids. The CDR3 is CASSESAGGRSDTQYF. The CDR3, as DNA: TGCGCCAGCAGTGAGTCGGCGGGAGGGAGGTCAGATACGCAGTATTTT.

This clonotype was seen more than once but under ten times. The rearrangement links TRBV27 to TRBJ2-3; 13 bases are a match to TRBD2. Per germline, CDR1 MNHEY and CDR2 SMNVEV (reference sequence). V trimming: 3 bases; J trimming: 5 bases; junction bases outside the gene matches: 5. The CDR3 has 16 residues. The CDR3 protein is CASSLRTSGSLDTQYF. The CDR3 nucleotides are TGTGCCAGCAGTTTGAGGACTAGCGGGAGTTTAGATACGCAGTATTTT.

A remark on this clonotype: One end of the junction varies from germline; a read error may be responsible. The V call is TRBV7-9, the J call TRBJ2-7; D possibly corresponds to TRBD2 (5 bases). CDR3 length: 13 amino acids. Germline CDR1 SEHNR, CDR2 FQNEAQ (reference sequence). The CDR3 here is CASSFTGVNEQYF. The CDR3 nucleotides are TGTGCCAGCAGCTTTACCGGGGTCAATGAGCAGTACTTT.

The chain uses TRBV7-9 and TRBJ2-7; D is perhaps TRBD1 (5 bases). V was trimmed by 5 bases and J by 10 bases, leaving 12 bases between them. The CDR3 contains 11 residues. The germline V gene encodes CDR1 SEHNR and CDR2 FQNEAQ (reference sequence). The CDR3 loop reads CASSVTQVQYF. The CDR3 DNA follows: TGTGCCAGCAGCGTAACACAGGTTCAGTACTTC.

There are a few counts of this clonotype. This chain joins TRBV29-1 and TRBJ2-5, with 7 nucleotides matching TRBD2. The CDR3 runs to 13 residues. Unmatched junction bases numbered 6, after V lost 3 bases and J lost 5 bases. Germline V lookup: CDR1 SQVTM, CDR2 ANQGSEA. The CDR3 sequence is CSVDRGSGETQYF. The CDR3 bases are TGCAGCGTTGACCGCGGGAGCGGCGAGACCCAGTACTTC. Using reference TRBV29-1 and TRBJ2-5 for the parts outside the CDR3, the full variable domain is SAVISQKPSRDICQRGTSLTIQCQVDSQVTMMFWYRQQPGQSLTLIATANQGSEATYESGFVIDKFPISRPNLTFSTLTVSNMSPEDSSIYLCSVDRGSGETQYFGPGTRLLVL.

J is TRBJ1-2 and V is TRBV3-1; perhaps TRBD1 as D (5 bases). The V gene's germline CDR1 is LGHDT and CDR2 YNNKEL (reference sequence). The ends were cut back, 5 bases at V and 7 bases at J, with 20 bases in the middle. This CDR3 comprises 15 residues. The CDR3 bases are TGTGCCAGCAGCAATTCGGACTTGGGGCGGAGTGGCTACACCTTC. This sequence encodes CASSNSDLGRSGYTF.

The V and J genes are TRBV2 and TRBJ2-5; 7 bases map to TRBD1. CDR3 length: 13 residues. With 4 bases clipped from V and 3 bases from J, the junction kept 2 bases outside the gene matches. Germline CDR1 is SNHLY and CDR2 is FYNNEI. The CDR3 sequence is CASSAGQKETQYF. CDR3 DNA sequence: TGTGCCAGCAGTGCGGGACAGAAAGAGACCCAGTACTTC.

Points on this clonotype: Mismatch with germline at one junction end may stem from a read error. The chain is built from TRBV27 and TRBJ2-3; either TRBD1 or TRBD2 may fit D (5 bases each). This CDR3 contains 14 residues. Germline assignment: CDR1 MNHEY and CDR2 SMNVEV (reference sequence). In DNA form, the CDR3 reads TGTACCAGCCTAAACCGAGGGGAGTCAGATACGCAGTATTTT. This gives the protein CTSLNRGESDTQYF.

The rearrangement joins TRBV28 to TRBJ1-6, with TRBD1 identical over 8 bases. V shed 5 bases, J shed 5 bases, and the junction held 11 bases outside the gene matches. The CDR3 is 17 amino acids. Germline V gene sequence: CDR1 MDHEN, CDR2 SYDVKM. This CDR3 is CASSPPRGQENNSPLHF. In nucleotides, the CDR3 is TGTGCCAGCAGTCCTCCACGGGGACAGGAAAATAATTCACCCCTCCACTTT.

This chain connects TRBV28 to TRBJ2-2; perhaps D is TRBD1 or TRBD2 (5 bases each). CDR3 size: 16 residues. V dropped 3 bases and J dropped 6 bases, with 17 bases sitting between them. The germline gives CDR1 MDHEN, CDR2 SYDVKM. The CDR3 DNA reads TGTGCCAGCAGTTTGCCCGTTAAGGGGCGGGCCGGGGAGCTGTTTTTT. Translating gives CASSLPVKGRAGELFF.

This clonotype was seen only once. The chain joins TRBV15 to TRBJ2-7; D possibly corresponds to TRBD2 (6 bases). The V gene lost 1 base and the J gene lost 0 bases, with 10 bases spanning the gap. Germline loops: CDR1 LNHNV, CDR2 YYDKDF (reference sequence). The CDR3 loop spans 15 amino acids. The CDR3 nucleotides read TGTGCCACCAGCAGAGGTAGCGGTAGCTCCTACGAGCAGTACTTC. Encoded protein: CATSRGSGSSYEQYF. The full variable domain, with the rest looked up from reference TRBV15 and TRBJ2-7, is DAMVIQNPRYQVTQFGKPVTLSCSQTLNHNVMYWYQQKSSQAPKLLFHYYDKDFNNEADTPDNFQSRRPNTSFCFLDIRSPGLGDTAMYLCATSRGSGSSYEQYFGPGTRLTVT.

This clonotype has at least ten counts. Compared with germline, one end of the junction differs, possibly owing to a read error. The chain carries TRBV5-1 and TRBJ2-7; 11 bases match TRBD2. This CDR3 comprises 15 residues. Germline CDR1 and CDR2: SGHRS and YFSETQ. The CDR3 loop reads CASSLGTSGPYEQYF. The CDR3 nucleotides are TGTGCCAGCAGTCTCGGGACTAGCGGTCCCTACGAGCAGTACTTC.

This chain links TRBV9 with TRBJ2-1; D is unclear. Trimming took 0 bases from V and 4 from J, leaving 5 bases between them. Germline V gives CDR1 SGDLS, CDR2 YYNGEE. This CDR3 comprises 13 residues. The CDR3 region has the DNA TGTGCCAGCAGCGTAGCGAGTTACAATGAGCAGTTCTTC. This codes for CASSVASYNEQFF.

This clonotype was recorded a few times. DNA of the CDR3: TGTGCCAGCAGTCCCTCGGGACCTCCCGGATATGGCTACACCTTC. This translates into CASSPSGPPGYGYTF. The V and J genes are TRBV27 and TRBJ1-2; tentative D call: TRBD1 (5 bases). The CDR3 sequence is 15 residues long. V lost 5 bases and J lost 5, with 18 bases in between. Germline CDR1 MNHEY, CDR2 SMNVEV (reference sequence).

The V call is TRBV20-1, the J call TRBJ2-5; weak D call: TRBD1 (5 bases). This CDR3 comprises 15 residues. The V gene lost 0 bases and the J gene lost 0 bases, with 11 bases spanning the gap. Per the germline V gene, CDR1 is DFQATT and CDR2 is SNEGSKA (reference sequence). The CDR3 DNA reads TGCAGTGCTAGAGATCGAAGGGGAAACCAAGAGACCCAGTACTTC. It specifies CSARDRRGNQETQYF.

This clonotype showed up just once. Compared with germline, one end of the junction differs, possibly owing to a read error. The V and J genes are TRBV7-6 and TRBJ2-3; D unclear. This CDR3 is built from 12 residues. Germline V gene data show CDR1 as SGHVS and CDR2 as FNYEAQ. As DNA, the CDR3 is TGTGCCAGCAGCTCTCGCACAGATGCGCAGTATTTT. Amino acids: CASSSRTDAQYF.